This entry lists 27 T cell receptor beta chains sequenced from one sample in a study of metastatic and nonmetastatic thyroid tumors. TCRdb reprocessed the PCR reads via MiXCR. In the table there are approximately 17,000 clones, about a quarter of which are singletons. Among the patients, none had received any treatment before thyroid surgery. Sequencing was carried out using blood. These receptors were obtained from a male donor with papillary thyroid cancer or a benign thyroid nodule (not recorded which). Some clones in this sample may be carry-over from other donors' samples.

The chain employs TRBV6-1 and TRBJ2-1; 9 bases fit TRBD2. In germline, CDR1 is MNHNS, CDR2 SASEGT. The CDR3 is 15 residues long. V gave up 5 bases and J gave up 14 bases; unmatched junction bases: 16. In DNA form, the CDR3 reads TGTGCCAGCAGTTCCCGAGGGGAGGTAGCGGGAGTGGAGTTCTTC. Amino acids: CASSSRGEVAGVEFF.

This clone was found a few times. The chain recombines TRBV28 with TRBJ2-7; no definite D call. The CDR3 has 15 residues. Germline V gene sequence: CDR1 MDHEN, CDR2 SYDVKM. The ends were cut back, 3 bases at V and 2 bases at J, with 14 bases in the middle. The CDR3 DNA follows: TGTGCCAGCAGTTTGCCGCAGGACCAACCCTACGAGCAGTACTTC. Encoded protein: CASSLPQDQPYEQYF.

This clone was recorded at least ten times. This chain connects TRBV7-3 to TRBJ2-3; D remains ambiguous. The CDR3 totals 14 residues. Trimming removed 5 bases at V and 3 bases at J, with 12 bases between. Germline lookup yields CDR1 SGHTA and CDR2 FQGTGA. The CDR3 loop is CASSSEVLTDTQYF. DNA of the CDR3: TGTGCCAGCAGCAGTGAGGTTTTGACAGATACGCAGTATTTT.

This clone is labeled as medium-sized. The chain carries TRBV6-1 and TRBJ2-5; D not resolved. The CDR3 runs to 13 residues. Germline assignment: CDR1 MNHNS and CDR2 SASEGT. The V end lost 6 bases, the J end lost 0 bases, and 8 bases lay between the germline ends. As DNA, the CDR3 is TGTGCCAGCAGGGTACTGGACCAAGAGACCCAGTACTTC. Protein sequence: CASRVLDQETQYF.

This clone is medium-sized (0.01 to 0.1%) by share. V gene TRBV6-2 or TRBV6-3 combines with J gene TRBJ2-1; no clear D gene. This CDR3 region has 12 residues. Germline loops: CDR1 MNHEY, CDR2 SVGEGT. V dropped 2 bases and J dropped 5 bases, with 4 bases sitting between them. CDR3: CASSYPDNEQFF. The CDR3 nucleotides are TGTGCCAGCAGTTACCCGGACAATGAGCAGTTCTTC.

The rearrangement uses TRBV20-1 and TRBJ1-1; TRBD1 is a possible D gene (6 bases). The CDR3 length is 14 residues. Germline V lookup: CDR1 DFQATT, CDR2 SNEGSKA (reference sequence). V lost 6 bases to trimming and J lost 1 base, with 15 bases between them. In DNA, the CDR3 is TGCAGTGCAGGCCCCGCGGACAGGAACACTGAAGCTTTCTTT. Protein product: CSAGPADRNTEAFF.

This clone has a count of ten or more. This same CDR3 is encoded by further DNA sequences in the sample. The gene calls are TRBV5-1 and TRBJ2-7; 7 bases line up with TRBD1. Germline CDR1 and CDR2: SGHRS and YFSETQ. V shed 1 base, J shed 1 base, and the junction held 5 bases outside the gene matches. CDR3 length equals 15 residues. The CDR3 spells CASSLHRGPSYEQYF. Written as DNA, the CDR3 is TGCGCCAGCAGCTTGCACAGGGGCCCGTCCTACGAGCAGTACTTC.

This clone was counted at least ten times. V is TRBV7-2 and J is TRBJ1-1, with a tentative D call TRBD1 (5 bases). CDR1 and CDR2 from the germline V gene are SGHTA and FQGNSA. The germline V and J ends were trimmed by 4 bases and 11 bases, with 14 bases remaining between them. This CDR3 spans 12 amino acids. The CDR3 here is CASSYPGTRAFF. Written as DNA, the CDR3 is TGTGCCAGCAGCTACCCAGGGACTCGGGCTTTCTTT.

This chain joins TRBV18 and TRBJ1-3; D call uncertain. Germline CDR1 and CDR2: KGHSH and LQKENI. The V gene lost 2 bases and the J gene lost 4 bases, with 6 bases spanning the gap. This CDR3 is 13 amino acids long. CDR3 protein: CASSPEQGNTIYF. The CDR3 nucleotides read TGTGCCAGCTCACCAGAACAGGGAAACACCATATATTTT.

This clone was counted many times. The chain recombines TRBV7-9 with TRBJ1-1; 9 nucleotides agree with TRBD1. With 1 base clipped from V and 9 bases from J, the junction kept 9 bases outside the gene matches. The CDR3 is made up of 15 amino acids. Per the germline V gene, CDR1 is SEHNR and CDR2 is FQNEAQ (reference sequence). The CDR3 nucleotides are TGTGCCAGCAGCTTAGAAGGACAGGGGAAGTTTCAAGCTTTCTTT. It codes for CASSLEGQGKFQAFF.

This clone was detected a few times. This chain joins TRBV5-1 and TRBJ2-7; the D gene is possibly TRBD1 (5 bases). Germline values: CDR1 SGHRS, CDR2 YFSETQ. There are 15 residues in the CDR3. V was pared by 2 bases and J by 1 base, with 13 bases between. This CDR3 is CASSFHRCPSYEQYF. DNA for the CDR3: TGCGCCAGCAGCTTTCACAGGTGCCCTTCCTACGAGCAGTACTTC.

This clone was seen many times. This chain connects TRBV6-5 to TRBJ1-5; the D is unclear. This CDR3 is 14 amino acids long. Germline CDR1 reads MNHEY; CDR2 reads SVGAGI. V lost 0 bases to trimming and J lost 2 bases, with 5 bases between them. This chain's CDR3 is CASSYSLGNQPQHF. CDR3 DNA: TGTGCCAGCAGTTACTCACTGGGCAATCAGCCCCAGCATTTT.

This clone was seen repeatedly, ten times or more. The chain employs TRBV30 and TRBJ2-1, with D possibly being TRBD1 (5 bases). Germline V gene data show CDR1 as GTSNPN and CDR2 as SVGIG (reference sequence). V dropped 2 bases and J dropped 5 bases, with 7 bases sitting between them. The CDR3 extends over 12 amino acids. This chain's CDR3 is CAWSPDNNEQFF. Written as DNA, the CDR3 is TGTGCCTGGAGTCCGGACAACAATGAGCAGTTCTTC. The entire variable domain, with the rest obtained from reference TRBV30 and TRBJ2-1, is as follows: SQTIHQWPATLVQPVGSPLSLECTVEGTSNPNLYWYRQAAGRGLQLLFYSVGIGQISSEVPQNLSASRPQDRQFILSSKKLLLSDSGFYLCAWSPDNNEQFFGPGTRLTVL.

This clone was seen many times. The V call is TRBV2, the J call TRBJ1-6, with D perhaps matching TRBD1 (5 bases). V lost 10 bases to trimming and J lost 5 bases, with 12 bases between them. The CDR3 sequence is 13 residues long. Germline CDR1 and CDR2: SNHLY and FYNNEI. The CDR3 region has the DNA TGTGCCACCCAAGGGGAAAATAATTCACCCCTCCACTTT. It is translated as CATQGENNSPLHF.

V usage is TRBV13 and J usage is TRBJ2-7, with D possibly called TRBD1 or TRBD2 (6 bases each). In germline, CDR1 is PRHDT, CDR2 FYEKMQ (reference sequence). V shed 3 bases and J shed 4 bases, with 10 bases lying between them. The CDR3 loop spans 13 amino acids. CDR3 loop: CASSLGGGYEQYF. Written as DNA, the CDR3 is TGTGCCAGCAGCTTGGGGGGCGGATACGAGCAGTACTTC. Full variable domain (remainder filled in from reference TRBV13 and TRBJ2-7): AAGVIQSPRHLIKEKRETATLKCYPIPRHDTVYWYQQGPGQDPQFLISFYEKMQSDKGSIPDRFSAQQFSDYHSELNMSSLELGDSALYFCASSLGGGYEQYFGPGTRLTVT.

The CDR3 loop reads CASAIQPGAKVYEQYF. DNA of the CDR3: TGTGCCAGCGCAATTCAGCCGGGAGCTAAGGTGTACGAGCAGTACTTC. The V gene is TRBV11-2, the J gene TRBJ2-7; tentatively, D is TRBD2 (6 bases). V dropped 8 bases and J dropped 4 bases, with 24 bases sitting between them. This CDR3 spans 16 amino acids. Germline CDR1 reads SGHAT; CDR2 reads FQNNGV.

V usage is TRBV9 and J usage is TRBJ2-1, with TRBD2 matching over 9 bases. CDR1 and CDR2 (germline): SGDLS, YYNGEE. J lost 4 bases, V lost 0 bases, and 11 bases had no gene match. The CDR3 is 18 residues long. This chain's CDR3 is CASSVAATVAGVYNEQFF. CDR3 coding DNA: TGTGCCAGCAGCGTAGCAGCAACCGTAGCGGGAGTGTACAATGAGCAGTTCTTC.

A single count supports this clone. J is TRBJ2-7 and V is TRBV6-5; D not resolved. CDR1 and CDR2 (germline): MNHEY, SVGAGI. The CDR3 length is 17 residues. V lost 1 base, J lost 6 bases, and 22 bases lay in between. The CDR3 nucleotides are TGTGCCAGCAGTTACTATTTAATGGGTTTCGGCATTGGCGAGCAGTACTTC. Translating it yields CASSYYLMGFGIGEQYF.

This clone rates as medium-sized (0.01 to 0.1%). DNA of the CDR3: TGTGCCACCAGTGATTTGCAGGTCTCCTACAATGAGCAGTTCTTC. This encodes CATSDLQVSYNEQFF. The chain recombines TRBV24-1 with TRBJ2-1, with D uncertain. The CDR3 is 15 amino acids. V was cut by 0 bases and J by 0 bases, with 5 bases left in between. The V gene's germline CDR1 is KGHDR and CDR2 SFDVKD.

This clone has a count of ten or more. The V gene is TRBV7-3, the J gene TRBJ2-3; D could derive from TRBD1 or TRBD2 (5 bases each). The CDR3 loop spans 14 amino acids. CDR1 SGHTA and CDR2 FQGTGA come from the germline V gene. The V and J ends lost 5 bases and 3 bases respectively, with 12 bases between them. The CDR3 sequence is CASSRLPGTDTQYF. CDR3 nucleotides: TGTGCCAGCAGCCGACTACCAGGGACAGATACGCAGTATTTT.

This chain joins TRBV11-3 and TRBJ2-1; 8 nucleotides align to TRBD2. This CDR3 region has 14 residues. The germline V gene encodes CDR1 SGHNT and CDR2 YENEEA. The junction had 9 bases not matched to a gene; V was cut back by 5 bases and J by 9 bases. CDR3: CASSGREDGGEQFF. CDR3 sequence (DNA): TGTGCCAGCAGCGGGCGGGAGGACGGGGGTGAGCAGTTCTTC.

With respect to this clone: At one end the junction does not follow the germline gene, possibly because of a read error. The chain uses TRBV4-2 and TRBJ1-5; D uncertain. The germline V gene encodes CDR1 LGHNA and CDR2 YNFKEQ. The CDR3 runs 16 residues. Here the CDR3 reads CASSQETAHSNQPQHF. The CDR3 DNA sequence: TGTGCCAGCAGCCAAGAAACAGCCCATAGCAATCAGCCCCAGCACTTT.

By its share, this clone is medium-sized. This rearrangement joins TRBV20-1 to TRBJ2-1; 8 bases map to TRBD1. Trimming at V came to 6 bases and at J to 8 bases, leaving 21 bases not matched to a gene. The CDR3 is made up of 17 amino acids. CDR1 and CDR2 (germline): DFQATT, SNEGSKA (reference sequence). This chain's CDR3 is CSAKRSLGPQGGDEQFF. CDR3 nucleotides: TGCAGTGCCAAAAGAAGTCTAGGCCCACAGGGGGGAGATGAGCAGTTCTTC.

This clone was picked up many times. The V call is TRBV29-1, the J call TRBJ1-2, with D perhaps TRBD1 (6 bases). Per the germline V gene, CDR1 is SQVTM and CDR2 is ANQGSEA. The CDR3 runs to 14 residues. V shed 7 bases and J shed 8 bases, with 23 bases lying between them. DNA for the CDR3: TGCAGCGCCTTCCTTATACAGGGCATAGAGGGCTACACCTTC. Its translation: CSAFLIQGIEGYTF.

This clone came up many times. This may come from a read error, since a much larger clone is one base off. This chain links TRBV3-1 with TRBJ2-7, with TRBD1 matching over 7 bases. The CDR3 has 13 residues. Germline V gene data show CDR1 as LGHDT and CDR2 as YNNKEL (reference sequence). Trimming took 7 bases from V and 5 from J; bases not matched to a gene: 8. The CDR3 region is CASMREGQNEQYF. Written as DNA, the CDR3 is TGTGCCAGCATGCGCGAGGGACAGAACGAGCAGTACTTC.

This clone is medium-sized by share. This sequence joins TRBV11-2 and TRBJ1-2, with 9 positions matching TRBD1. The CDR3 sequence is 17 residues long. Germline V gene data show CDR1 as SGHAT and CDR2 as FQNNGV. J gave up 0 bases and V 0 bases, and 5 bases lay outside the gene matches. The CDR3 protein is CASSLDTRDRANYGYTF. CDR3 DNA: TGTGCCAGCAGCTTAGACACCAGGGACAGGGCTAACTATGGCTACACCTTC. Variable domain in full (rest from reference TRBV11-2 and TRBJ1-2): EAGVAQSPRYKIIEKRQSVAFWCNPISGHATLYWYQQILGQGPKLLIQFQNNGVVDDSQLPKDRFSAERLKGVDSTLKIQPAKLEDSAVYLCASSLDTRDRANYGYTFGSGTRLTVV.

V and J are TRBV10-2 and TRBJ2-5; TRBD2 matches 13 bases. The CDR3 runs 14 residues. Germline loops: CDR1 WSHSY, CDR2 SAAADI. Trimming removed 6 bases from V and 4 bases from J; junction bases left unmatched: 2. Here the CDR3 reads CASRTSGRGETQYF. CDR3 DNA sequence: TGCGCCAGCAGAACTAGCGGGAGGGGAGAGACCCAGTACTTC.